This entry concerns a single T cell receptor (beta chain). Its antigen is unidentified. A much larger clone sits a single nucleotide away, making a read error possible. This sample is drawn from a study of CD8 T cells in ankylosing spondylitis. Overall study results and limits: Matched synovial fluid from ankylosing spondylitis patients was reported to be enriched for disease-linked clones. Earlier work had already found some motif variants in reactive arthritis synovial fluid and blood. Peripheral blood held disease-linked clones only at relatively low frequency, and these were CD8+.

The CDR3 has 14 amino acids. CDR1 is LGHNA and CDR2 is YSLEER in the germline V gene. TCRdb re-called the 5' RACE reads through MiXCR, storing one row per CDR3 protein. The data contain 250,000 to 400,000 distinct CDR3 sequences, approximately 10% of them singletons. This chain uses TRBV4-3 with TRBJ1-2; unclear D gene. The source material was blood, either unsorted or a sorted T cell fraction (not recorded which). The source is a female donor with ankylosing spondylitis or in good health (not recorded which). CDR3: CASSQVGWTYGYPF. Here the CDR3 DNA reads TGCGCCAGCAGCCAAGTAGGTTGGACCTATGGCTACCCCTTC.